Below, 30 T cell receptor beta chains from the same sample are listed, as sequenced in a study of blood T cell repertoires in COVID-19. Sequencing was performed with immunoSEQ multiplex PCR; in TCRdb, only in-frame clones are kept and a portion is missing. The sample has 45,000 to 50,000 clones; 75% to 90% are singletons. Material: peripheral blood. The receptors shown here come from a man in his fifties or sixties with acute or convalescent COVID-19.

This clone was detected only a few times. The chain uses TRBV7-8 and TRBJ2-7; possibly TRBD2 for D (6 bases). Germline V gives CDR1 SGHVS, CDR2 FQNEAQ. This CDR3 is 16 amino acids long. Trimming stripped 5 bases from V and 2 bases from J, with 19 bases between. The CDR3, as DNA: TGTGCCAGCAGCCCACTGGTAATGGAGGGCACCTACGAGCAGTACTTC. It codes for CASSPLVMEGTYEQYF.

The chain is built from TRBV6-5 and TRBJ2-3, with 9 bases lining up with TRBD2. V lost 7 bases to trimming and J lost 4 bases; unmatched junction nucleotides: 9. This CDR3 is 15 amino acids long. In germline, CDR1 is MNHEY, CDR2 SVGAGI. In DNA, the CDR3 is TGTGCCAGCATCCCGGTCAGCGGGAGGTCAGATACGCAGTATTTT. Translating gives CASIPVSGRSDTQYF.

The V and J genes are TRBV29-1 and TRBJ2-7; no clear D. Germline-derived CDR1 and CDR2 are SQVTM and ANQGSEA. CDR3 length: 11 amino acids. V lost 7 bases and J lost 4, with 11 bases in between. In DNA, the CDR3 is TGCAGCGCCCGAAACTATTACGAGCAGTACTTC. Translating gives CSARNYYEQYF.

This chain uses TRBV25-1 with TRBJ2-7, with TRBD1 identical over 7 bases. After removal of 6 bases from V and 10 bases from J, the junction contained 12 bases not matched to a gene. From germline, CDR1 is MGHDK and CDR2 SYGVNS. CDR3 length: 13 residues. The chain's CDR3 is CASSDPNDRVQYF. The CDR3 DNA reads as TGTGCCAGCAGCGATCCTAACGACAGGGTACAGTACTTC.

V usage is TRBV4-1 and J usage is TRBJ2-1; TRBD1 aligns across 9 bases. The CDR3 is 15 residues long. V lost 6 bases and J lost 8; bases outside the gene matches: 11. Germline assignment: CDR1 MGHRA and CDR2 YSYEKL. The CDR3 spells CASRALGQGSDEQFF. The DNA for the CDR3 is TGCGCCAGCAGGGCCCTCGGACAGGGGAGCGATGAGCAGTTCTTC.

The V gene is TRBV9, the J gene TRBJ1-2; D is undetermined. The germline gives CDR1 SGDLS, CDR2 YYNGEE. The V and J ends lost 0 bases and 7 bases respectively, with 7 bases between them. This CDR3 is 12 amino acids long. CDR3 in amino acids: CASSVGAGGYTF. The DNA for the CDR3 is TGTGCCAGCAGCGTAGGGGCAGGTGGCTACACCTTC.

The DNA for the CDR3 is TGTGCCAGCAGCCGTCCCGGGACTAGTGTCAATGAGCAGTTCTTC. It yields the protein CASSRPGTSVNEQFF. The chain employs TRBV3-1 (or the pseudogene TRBV3-2) and TRBJ2-1; TRBD2 agrees at 8 bases. The length of the CDR3 is 15 residues. CDR1 and CDR2 from the germline V gene are LGHDT and YNNKEL (reference sequence). The junction had 8 bases not matched to a gene; V was cut back by 4 bases and J by 6 bases.

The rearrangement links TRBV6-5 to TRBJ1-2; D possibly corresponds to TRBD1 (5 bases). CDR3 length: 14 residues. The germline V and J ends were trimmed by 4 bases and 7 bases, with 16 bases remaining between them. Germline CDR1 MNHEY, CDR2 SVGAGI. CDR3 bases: TGTGCCAGCAGTTTATATACAGGTCCAGGTGGCTACACCTTC. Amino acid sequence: CASSLYTGPGGYTF.

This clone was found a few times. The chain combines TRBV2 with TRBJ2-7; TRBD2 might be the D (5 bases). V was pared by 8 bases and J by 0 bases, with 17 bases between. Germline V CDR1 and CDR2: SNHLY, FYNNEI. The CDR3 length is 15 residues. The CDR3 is CASGGGRSPSYEQYF. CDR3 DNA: TGTGCCAGCGGCGGCGGGCGGTCCCCCTCCTACGAGCAGTACTTC.

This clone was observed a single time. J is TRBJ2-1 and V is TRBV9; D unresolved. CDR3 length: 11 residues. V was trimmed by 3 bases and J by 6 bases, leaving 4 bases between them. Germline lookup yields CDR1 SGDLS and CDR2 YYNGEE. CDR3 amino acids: CASSDSNEQFF. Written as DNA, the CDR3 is TGTGCCAGCAGCGACAGCAATGAGCAGTTCTTC.

CDR3 nucleotides: TGCGCCAGCAGCCCTTCCGCAACTAATGAAAAACTGTTTTTT. Protein product: CASSPSATNEKLFF. This chain uses TRBV5-1 with TRBJ1-4, with D unresolved. CDR3 length equals 14 residues. The V end was cut by 4 bases, the J end by 0 bases, with 7 bases between. CDR1 and CDR2 (germline): SGHRS, YFSETQ.

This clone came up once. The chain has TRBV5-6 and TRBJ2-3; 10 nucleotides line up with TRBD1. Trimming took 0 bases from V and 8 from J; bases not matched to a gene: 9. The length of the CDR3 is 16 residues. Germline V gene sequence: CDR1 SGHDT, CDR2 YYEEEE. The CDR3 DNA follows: TGTGCCAGCAGCTTGGATGGGACAGGGGTCCCGGGTACGCAGTATTTT. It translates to CASSLDGTGVPGTQYF.

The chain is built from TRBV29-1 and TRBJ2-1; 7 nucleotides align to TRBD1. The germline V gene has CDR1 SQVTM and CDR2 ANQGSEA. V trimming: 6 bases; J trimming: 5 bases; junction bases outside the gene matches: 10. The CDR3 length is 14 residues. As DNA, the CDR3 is TGCAGCGTAGAGACAGGGTACCCCCACAATGAGCAGTTCTTC. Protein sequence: CSVETGYPHNEQFF.

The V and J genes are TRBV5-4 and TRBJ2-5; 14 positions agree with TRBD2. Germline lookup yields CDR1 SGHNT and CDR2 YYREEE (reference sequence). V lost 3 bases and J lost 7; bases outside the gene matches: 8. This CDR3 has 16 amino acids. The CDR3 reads CASSSGLAGAEGTQYF. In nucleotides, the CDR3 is TGTGCCAGCAGCTCGGGACTAGCGGGAGCCGAGGGGACCCAGTACTTC.

CDR3 nucleotide sequence: TGTGCCAGCAGTAGCAACAGGGACTCTGGAAACACCATATATTTT. Translated, it gives CASSSNRDSGNTIYF. The chain links TRBV6-6 to TRBJ1-3; D perhaps matches TRBD1 (6 bases). CDR3 length: 15 residues. The germline gives CDR1 MNHNY, CDR2 SVGAGI (reference sequence). V shed 5 bases and J shed 0 bases, with 11 bases lying between them.

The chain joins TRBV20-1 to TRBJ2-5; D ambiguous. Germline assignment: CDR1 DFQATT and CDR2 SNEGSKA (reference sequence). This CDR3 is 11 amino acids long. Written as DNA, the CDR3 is TGCAGCGCCTTAAGTCGGGAGACCCAGTACTTC. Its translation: CSALSRETQYF.

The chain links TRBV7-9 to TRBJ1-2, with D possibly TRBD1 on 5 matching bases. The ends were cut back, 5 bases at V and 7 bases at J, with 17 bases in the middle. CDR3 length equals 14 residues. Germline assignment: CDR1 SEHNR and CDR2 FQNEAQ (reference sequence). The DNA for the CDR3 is TGTGCCAGCAGCCTAACCGGGGACTTGTCTGGCTACACCTTC. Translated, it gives CASSLTGDLSGYTF.

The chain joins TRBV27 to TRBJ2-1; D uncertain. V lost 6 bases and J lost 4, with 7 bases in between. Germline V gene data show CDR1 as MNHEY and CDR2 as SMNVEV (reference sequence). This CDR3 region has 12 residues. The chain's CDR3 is CASRTQYNEQFF. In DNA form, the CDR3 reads TGTGCCAGCAGGACACAATACAATGAGCAGTTCTTC.

CDR3 loop: CASSLMPPGDTEAFF. The CDR3 nucleotides read TGCGCCAGCAGCTTGATGCCTCCCGGGGACACTGAAGCTTTCTTT. The J gene is TRBJ1-1, the V gene TRBV5-1; D is unresolved. Trimming took 1 base from V and 3 from J, leaving 13 bases between them. CDR3 length equals 15 residues. The germline V gene encodes CDR1 SGHRS and CDR2 YFSETQ.

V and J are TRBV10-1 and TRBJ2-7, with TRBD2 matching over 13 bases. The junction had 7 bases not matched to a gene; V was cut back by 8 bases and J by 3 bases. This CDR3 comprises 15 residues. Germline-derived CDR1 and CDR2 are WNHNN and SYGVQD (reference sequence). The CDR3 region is CASSGTSGAVYEQYF. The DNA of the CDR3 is TGCGCCAGCTCCGGGACTAGCGGGGCGGTCTACGAGCAGTACTTC.

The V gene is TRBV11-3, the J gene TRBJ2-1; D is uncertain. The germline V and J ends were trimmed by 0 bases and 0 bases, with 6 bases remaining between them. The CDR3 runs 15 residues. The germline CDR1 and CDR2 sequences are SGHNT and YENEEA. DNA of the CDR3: TGTGCCAGCAGCTTAGATACGAGCTCCTACAATGAGCAGTTCTTC. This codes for CASSLDTSSYNEQFF.

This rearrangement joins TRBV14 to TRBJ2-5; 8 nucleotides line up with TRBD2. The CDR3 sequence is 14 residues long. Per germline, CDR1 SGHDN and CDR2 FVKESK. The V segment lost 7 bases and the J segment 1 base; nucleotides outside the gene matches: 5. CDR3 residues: CASNLGGGQETQYF. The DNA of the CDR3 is TGTGCCAGCAATCTCGGGGGGGGCCAAGAGACCCAGTACTTC.

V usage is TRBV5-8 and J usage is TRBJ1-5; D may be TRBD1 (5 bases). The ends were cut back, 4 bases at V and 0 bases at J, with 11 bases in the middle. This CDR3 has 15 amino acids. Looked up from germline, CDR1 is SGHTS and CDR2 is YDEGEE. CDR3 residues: CASSLQGLSNQPQHF. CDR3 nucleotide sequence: TGTGCCAGCAGCCTGCAGGGACTTAGCAATCAGCCCCAGCATTTT.

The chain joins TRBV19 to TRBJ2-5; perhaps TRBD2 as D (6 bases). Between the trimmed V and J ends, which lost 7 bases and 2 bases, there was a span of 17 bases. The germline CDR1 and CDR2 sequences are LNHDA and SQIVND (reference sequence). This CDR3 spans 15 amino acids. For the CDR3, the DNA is TGTGCCAGTACCCTCGGGGACTCACCACAAGAGACCCAGTACTTC. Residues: CASTLGDSPQETQYF.

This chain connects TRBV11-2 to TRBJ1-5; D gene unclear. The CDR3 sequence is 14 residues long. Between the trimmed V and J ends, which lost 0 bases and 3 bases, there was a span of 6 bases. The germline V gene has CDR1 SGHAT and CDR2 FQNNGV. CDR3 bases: TGTGCCAGCAGCTTAGACCACAACAATCAGCCCCAGCATTTT. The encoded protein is CASSLDHNNQPQHF.

The CDR3 DNA sequence: TGTGCCAGCAGGGGGACAGGGAATGGCTACACCTTC. This gives the protein CASRGTGNGYTF. The V call is TRBV2, the J call TRBJ1-2; 9 bases are shared with TRBD1. Trimming removed 6 bases from V and 6 bases from J; junction bases left unmatched: 2. The V gene's germline CDR1 is SNHLY and CDR2 FYNNEI. The CDR3 is 12 amino acids.

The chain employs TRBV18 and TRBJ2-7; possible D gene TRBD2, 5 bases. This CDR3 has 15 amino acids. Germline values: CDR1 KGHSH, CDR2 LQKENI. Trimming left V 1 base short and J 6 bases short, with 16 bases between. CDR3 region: CASSPRISDRGEQYF. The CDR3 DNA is TGTGCCAGCTCACCACGAATCTCAGACCGGGGCGAGCAGTACTTC.

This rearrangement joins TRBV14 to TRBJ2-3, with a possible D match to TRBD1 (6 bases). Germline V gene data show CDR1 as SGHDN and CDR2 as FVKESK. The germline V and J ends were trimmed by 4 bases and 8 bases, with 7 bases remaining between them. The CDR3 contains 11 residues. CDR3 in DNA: TGTGCCAGCAGCCCAGGGGTTACGCAGTATTTT. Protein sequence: CASSPGVTQYF.

CDR3 sequence reads: CASSERGGLSTDTQYF. The CDR3 bases are TGCGCCAGCAGTGAAAGGGGGGGGCTAAGCACAGATACGCAGTATTTT. The chain links TRBV10-1 to TRBJ2-3, with D possibly matching TRBD2 (7 bases). This CDR3 spans 16 amino acids. The V end lost 3 bases, the J end lost 0 bases, and 13 bases lay between the germline ends. CDR1 WNHNN and CDR2 SYGVQD come from the germline V gene (reference sequence).

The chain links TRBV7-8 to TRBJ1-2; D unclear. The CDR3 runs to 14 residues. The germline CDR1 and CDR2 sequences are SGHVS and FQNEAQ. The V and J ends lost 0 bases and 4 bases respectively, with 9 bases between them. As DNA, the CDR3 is TGTGCCAGCAGCTTAGCGTCCACCGGCTATGGCTACACCTTC. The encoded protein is CASSLASTGYGYTF.